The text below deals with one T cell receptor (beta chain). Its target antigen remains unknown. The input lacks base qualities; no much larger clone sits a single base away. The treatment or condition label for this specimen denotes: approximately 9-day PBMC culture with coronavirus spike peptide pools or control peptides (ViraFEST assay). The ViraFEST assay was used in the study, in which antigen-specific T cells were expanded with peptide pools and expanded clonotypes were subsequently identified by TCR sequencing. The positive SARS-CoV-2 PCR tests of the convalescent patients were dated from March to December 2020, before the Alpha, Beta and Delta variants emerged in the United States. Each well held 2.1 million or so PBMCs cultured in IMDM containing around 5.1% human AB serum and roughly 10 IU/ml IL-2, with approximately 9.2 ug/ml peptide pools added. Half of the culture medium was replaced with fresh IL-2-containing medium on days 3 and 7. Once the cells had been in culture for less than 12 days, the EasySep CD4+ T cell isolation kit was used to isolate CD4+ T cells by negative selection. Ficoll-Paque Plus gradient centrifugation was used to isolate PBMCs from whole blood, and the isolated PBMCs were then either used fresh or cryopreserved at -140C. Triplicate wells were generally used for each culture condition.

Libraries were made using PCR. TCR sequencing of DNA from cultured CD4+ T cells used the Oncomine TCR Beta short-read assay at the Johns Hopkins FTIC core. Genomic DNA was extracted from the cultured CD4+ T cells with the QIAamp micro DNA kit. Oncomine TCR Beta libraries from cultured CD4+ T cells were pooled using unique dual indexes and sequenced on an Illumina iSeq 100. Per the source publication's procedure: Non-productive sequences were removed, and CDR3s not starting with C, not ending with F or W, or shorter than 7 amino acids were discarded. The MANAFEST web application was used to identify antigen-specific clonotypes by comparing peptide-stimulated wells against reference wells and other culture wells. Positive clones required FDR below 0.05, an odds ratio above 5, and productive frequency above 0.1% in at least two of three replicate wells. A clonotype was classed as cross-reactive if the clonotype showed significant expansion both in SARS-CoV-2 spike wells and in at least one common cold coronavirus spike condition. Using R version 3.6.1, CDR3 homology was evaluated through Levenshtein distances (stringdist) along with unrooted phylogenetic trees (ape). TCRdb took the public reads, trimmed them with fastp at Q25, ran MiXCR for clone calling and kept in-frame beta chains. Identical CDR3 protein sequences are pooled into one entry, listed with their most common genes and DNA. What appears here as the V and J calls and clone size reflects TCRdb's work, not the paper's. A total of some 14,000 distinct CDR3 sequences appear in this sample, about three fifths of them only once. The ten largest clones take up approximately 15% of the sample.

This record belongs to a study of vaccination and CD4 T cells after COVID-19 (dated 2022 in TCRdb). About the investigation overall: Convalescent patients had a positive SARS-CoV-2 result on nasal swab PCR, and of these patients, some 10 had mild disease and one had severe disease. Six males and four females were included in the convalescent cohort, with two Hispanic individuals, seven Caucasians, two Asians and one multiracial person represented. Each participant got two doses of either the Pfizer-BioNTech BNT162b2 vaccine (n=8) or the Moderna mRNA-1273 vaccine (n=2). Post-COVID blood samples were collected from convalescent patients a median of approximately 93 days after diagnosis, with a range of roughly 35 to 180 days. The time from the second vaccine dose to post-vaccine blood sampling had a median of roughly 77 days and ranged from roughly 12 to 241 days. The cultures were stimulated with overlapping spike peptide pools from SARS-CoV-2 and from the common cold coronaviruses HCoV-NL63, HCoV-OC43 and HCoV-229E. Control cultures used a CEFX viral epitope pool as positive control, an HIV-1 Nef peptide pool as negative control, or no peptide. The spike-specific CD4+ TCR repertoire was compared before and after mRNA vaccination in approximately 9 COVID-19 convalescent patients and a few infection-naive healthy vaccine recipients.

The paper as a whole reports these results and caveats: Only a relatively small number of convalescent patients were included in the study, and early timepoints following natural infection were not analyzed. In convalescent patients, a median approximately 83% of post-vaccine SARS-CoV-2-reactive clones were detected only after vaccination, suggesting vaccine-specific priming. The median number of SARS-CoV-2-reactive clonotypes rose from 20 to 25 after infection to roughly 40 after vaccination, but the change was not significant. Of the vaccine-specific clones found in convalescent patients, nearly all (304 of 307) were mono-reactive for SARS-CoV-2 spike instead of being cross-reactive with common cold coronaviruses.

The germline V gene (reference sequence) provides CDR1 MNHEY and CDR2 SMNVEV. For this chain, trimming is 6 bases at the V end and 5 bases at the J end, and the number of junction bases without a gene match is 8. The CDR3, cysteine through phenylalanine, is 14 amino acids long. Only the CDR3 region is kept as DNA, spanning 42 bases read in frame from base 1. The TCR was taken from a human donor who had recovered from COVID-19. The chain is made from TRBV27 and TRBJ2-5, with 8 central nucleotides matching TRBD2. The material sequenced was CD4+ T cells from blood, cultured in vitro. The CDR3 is CASRTTTGGETQYF. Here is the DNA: TGTGCCAGCAGGACAACTACGGGAGGGGAGACCCAGTACTTC.